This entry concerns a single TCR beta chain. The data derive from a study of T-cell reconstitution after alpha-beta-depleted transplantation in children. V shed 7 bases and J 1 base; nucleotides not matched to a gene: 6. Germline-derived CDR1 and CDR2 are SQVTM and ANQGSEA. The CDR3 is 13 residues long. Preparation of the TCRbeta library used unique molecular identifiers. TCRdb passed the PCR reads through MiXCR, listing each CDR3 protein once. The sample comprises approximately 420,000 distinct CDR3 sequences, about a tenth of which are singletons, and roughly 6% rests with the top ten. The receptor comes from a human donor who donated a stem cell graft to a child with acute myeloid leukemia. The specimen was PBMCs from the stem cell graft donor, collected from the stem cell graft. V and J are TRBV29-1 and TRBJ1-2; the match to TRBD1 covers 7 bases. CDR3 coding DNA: TGCAGCGGGGGGACAGCTCTTAACTATGGCTACACCTTC. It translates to CSGGTALNYGYTF.